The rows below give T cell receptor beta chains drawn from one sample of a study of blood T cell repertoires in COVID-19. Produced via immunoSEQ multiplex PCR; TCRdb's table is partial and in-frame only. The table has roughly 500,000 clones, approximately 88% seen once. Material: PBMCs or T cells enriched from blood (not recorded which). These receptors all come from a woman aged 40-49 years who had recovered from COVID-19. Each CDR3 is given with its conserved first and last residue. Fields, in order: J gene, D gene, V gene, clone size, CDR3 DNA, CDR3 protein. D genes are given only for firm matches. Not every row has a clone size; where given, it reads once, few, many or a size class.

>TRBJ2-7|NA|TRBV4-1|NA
TGCGCCAGCAGCCAAGACAGGGGACCCTACGAGCAGTACTTC
CASSQDRGPYEQYF
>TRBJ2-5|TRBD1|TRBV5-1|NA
TGCGCCAGCAGCGACGCCGGGACAGTAGAGACCCAGTACTTC
CASSDAGTVETQYF
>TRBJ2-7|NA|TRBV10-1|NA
TGCGCCAGCAGTTTCGGACTCGGCTACGAGCAGTACTTC
CASSFGLGYEQYF
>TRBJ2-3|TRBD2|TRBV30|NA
TGTGCCTGGGGGACTAGCGGGAGTTATACTAACCCCGTTAGTGGAGATACGCAGTATTTT
CAWGTSGSYTNPVSGDTQYF
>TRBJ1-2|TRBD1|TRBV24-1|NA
TGTGCCACCAGTGATTCGCGGACAGGAGGGATTAACTATGGCTACACCTTC
CATSDSRTGGINYGYTF
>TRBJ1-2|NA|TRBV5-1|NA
TGCGCCAGCAGCTTGGAATTTCGGGGAACTGGCTACACCTTC
CASSLEFRGTGYTF
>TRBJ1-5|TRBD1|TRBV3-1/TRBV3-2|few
TGTGCCAGCAGCCCATCTATAGGGGGCACGAATCAGCCCCAGCATTTT
CASSPSIGGTNQPQHF
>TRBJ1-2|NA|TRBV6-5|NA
TGTGCCAGCAGGAGGGGGGGAATCTATGGCTACACCTTC
CASRRGGIYGYTF
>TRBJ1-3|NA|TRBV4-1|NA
TGCGCCAGCAGCCAAGGGAGCTCTGGAAACACCATATATTTT
CASSQGSSGNTIYF
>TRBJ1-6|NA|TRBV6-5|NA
TGTGCCAGCAGTTACTCTTCGGTCCCTAATTCACCCCTCCACTTT
CASSYSSVPNSPLHF
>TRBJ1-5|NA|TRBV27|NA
TGTGCCAGCAGCCCGGAGGGAGGGAGCAATCAGCCCCAGCATTTT
CASSPEGGSNQPQHF
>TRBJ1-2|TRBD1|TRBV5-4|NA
TGTGCCAGCCAAACCGGGACAGGCCTCAACTATGGCTACACCTTC
CASQTGTGLNYGYTF
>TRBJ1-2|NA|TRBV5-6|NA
TGTGCCAGCAGCTTGGGCTGGGCGGGCGGCTACACCTTC
CASSLGWAGGYTF
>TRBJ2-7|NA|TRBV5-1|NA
TGCGCCAGCAGCCCCGGCAAGCGAGGGTACGAGCAGTACTTC
CASSPGKRGYEQYF
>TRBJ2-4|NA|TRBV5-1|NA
TGCGCCAGCAGGTTGGAAGTCGGGGCCAAAAACATTCAGTACTTC
CASRLEVGAKNIQYF
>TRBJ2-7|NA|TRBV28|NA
TGTGCCAGCAGTGCAGGGTCCTCCTACGAGCAGTACTTC
CASSAGSSYEQYF
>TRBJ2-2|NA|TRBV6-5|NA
TGTGCCAGCAACCACAGGAAAAACACCGGGGAGCTGTTTTTT
CASNHRKNTGELFF
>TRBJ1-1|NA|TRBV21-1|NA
TGTGCCAGCAAGATGAGGAATGGACAGGGGGGAACCCTGAACACTGAAGCTTTCTTT
CASKMRNGQGGTLNTEAFF
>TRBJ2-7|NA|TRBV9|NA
TGTGCCAGCAGCGTTCAGGCCGATACCTACGAGCAGTACTTC
CASSVQADTYEQYF
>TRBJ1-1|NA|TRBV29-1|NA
TGCAGCGTGAGTAGTCAGGGGCTGAACACTGAAGCTTTCTTT
CSVSSQGLNTEAFF
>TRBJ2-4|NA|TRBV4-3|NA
TGCGCCAGCAGCCAAGATCCGATGACAACAGCCAAAAACATTCAGTACTTC
CASSQDPMTTAKNIQYF
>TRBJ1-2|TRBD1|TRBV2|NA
TGTGCCAGCACGGGACAGAACTATGGCTACACCTTC
CASTGQNYGYTF
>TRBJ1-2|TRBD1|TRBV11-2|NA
TGTGCCAGCAGCCGACGGACAGGGAGCCTTATTAACTATGGCTACACCTTC
CASSRRTGSLINYGYTF
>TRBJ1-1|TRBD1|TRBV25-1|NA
TGTGCCAGCAGTGAGACAGGGCCCACTGAAGCTTTCTTT
CASSETGPTEAFF
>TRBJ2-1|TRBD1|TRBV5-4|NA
TGTGCCAGCAGCACCTGGACAGGGAAAAATGAGCAGTTCTTC
CASSTWTGKNEQFF
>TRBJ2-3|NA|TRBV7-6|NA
TGTGCCAGCAGCCTCCCTCCAGATACGCAGTATTTT
CASSLPPDTQYF
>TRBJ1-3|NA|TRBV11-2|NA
TGTGCCAGCAGCCCCAGGGCAGTGGCCCCAGACACCATATATTTT
CASSPRAVAPDTIYF
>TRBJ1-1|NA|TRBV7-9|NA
TGTGCCAGCAGCCCCGCACAGGGTTACAACACTGAAGCTTTCTTT
CASSPAQGYNTEAFF
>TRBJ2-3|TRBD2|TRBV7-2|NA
TGTGCCAGCAGCCGCGGCCCCCCAGCGGGAGGCACAGATACGCAGTATTTT
CASSRGPPAGGTDTQYF
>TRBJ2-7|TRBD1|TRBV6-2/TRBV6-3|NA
TGTGCCAGCAGTTCGACAGGGAAATACTCCTACGAGCAGTACTTC
CASSSTGKYSYEQYF
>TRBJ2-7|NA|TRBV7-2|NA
TGTGCCAGCAGCTTAGCCCGTAGCTCCTACGAGCAGTACTTC
CASSLARSSYEQYF
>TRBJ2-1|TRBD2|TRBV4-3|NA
TGCGCCAGCAGCCAATCGGCGGGAGTATCTTACAATGAGCAGTTCTTC
CASSQSAGVSYNEQFF
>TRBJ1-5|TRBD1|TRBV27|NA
TGTGCCAGCAGTTTAGATCCCAGGGGGAACAATCAGCCCCAGCATTTT
CASSLDPRGNNQPQHF
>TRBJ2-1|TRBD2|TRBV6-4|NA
TGTGCCAGCAGTGACATAGCGGGGTACAATGAGCAGTTCTTC
CASSDIAGYNEQFF
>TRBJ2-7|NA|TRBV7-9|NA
TGTGCCAGCAGCCGGACAGCAGAAGCGATGAGCGAGCAGTACTTC
CASSRTAEAMSEQYF
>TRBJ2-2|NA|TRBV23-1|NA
TGCGCCAGCAGTCAGGAGACCAATACCGGGGAGCTGTTTTTT
CASSQETNTGELFF
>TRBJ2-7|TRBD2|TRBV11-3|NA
TGTGCCAGCAGCTTTTATAGCGGGAGGGCCTACGAGCAGTACTTC
CASSFYSGRAYEQYF
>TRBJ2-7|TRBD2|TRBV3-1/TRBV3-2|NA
TGTGCCAGCAGCCAAGCTCCCATTAGCGGGGGCGAATATTCTCACTACGAGCAGTACTTC
CASSQAPISGGEYSHYEQYF
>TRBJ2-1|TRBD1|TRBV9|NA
TGTGCCAGCAGCGCGGGACAGATCAATGAGCAGTTCTTC
CASSAGQINEQFF
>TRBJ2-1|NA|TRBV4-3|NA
TGCGCCAGCAGCCAAGAGGTCGACTGGACTATTCCCTCCTACAATGAGCAGTTCTTC
CASSQEVDWTIPSYNEQFF
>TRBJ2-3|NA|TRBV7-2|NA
TGTGCCAGCACCCGTAGAGGGTCCCCAGATACGCAGTATTTT
CASTRRGSPDTQYF
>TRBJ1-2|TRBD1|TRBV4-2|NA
TGTGCCAGCAGCCAGCCGGGACAGGGGATCCTCTATGGCTACACCTTC
CASSQPGQGILYGYTF
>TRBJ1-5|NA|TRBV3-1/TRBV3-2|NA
TGTGCCAGCGGATACGACAGTATGAGTCAGCCCCAGCATTTT
CASGYDSMSQPQHF
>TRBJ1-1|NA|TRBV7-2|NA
TGTGCCAGCAGCTTCCAAAGACAGAGCTCAGAAGCTTTCTTT
CASSFQRQSSEAFF
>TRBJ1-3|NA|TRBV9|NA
TGTGCCAGCAGCTCCCACGGGGGGTCTGGAAACACCATATATTTT
CASSSHGGSGNTIYF
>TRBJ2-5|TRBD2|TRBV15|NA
TGTGCCACCAGCCCTACCCATTGGCGGGAGGTACAAGAGACCCAGTACTTC
CATSPTHWREVQETQYF
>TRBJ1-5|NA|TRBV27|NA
TGTGCCAGCAGTTTGCGTAATAGCAATCAGCCCCAGCATTTT
CASSLRNSNQPQHF
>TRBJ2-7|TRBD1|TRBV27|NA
TGTGCCAGCAGTTTGGCAGGGGGCAACTATTACGAGCAGTACTTC
CASSLAGGNYYEQYF
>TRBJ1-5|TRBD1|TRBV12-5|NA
TGTGCTAGTGGTTTGGCGGGACAGGGTGGGCAGCCCCAGCATTTT
CASGLAGQGGQPQHF
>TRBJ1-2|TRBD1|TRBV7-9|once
TGTGCCAGCAGCCTCGGACAGGGGCCGATTAACTATGGCTACACCTTC
CASSLGQGPINYGYTF
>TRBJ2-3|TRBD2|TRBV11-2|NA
TGTGCCAGCAGCTTAGGGGCTAGCGGGAGTGGCACAGATACGCAGTATTTT
CASSLGASGSGTDTQYF
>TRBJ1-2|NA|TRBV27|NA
TGTGCCAGCAGTTCTCGGAGGGGATATGATGGTGGCTACACCTTC
CASSSRRGYDGGYTF
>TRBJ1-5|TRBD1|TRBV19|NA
TGTGCCAGTAGTTTCCGGGACAGCATTGATCAGCCCCAGCATTTT
CASSFRDSIDQPQHF
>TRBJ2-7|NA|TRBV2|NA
TGTGCCAGCAGTGAAGCGTCGCCAGCCTACGAGCAGTACTTC
CASSEASPAYEQYF
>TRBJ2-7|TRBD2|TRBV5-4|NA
TGTGCCAGCAGCTTACCGACTAGCGGGAGATCCGAGCAGTACTTC
CASSLPTSGRSEQYF
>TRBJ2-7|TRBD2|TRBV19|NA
TGTGCCAGTAGTAGGGGACTAGCGGGTTTCTCCTACGAGCAGTACTTC
CASSRGLAGFSYEQYF